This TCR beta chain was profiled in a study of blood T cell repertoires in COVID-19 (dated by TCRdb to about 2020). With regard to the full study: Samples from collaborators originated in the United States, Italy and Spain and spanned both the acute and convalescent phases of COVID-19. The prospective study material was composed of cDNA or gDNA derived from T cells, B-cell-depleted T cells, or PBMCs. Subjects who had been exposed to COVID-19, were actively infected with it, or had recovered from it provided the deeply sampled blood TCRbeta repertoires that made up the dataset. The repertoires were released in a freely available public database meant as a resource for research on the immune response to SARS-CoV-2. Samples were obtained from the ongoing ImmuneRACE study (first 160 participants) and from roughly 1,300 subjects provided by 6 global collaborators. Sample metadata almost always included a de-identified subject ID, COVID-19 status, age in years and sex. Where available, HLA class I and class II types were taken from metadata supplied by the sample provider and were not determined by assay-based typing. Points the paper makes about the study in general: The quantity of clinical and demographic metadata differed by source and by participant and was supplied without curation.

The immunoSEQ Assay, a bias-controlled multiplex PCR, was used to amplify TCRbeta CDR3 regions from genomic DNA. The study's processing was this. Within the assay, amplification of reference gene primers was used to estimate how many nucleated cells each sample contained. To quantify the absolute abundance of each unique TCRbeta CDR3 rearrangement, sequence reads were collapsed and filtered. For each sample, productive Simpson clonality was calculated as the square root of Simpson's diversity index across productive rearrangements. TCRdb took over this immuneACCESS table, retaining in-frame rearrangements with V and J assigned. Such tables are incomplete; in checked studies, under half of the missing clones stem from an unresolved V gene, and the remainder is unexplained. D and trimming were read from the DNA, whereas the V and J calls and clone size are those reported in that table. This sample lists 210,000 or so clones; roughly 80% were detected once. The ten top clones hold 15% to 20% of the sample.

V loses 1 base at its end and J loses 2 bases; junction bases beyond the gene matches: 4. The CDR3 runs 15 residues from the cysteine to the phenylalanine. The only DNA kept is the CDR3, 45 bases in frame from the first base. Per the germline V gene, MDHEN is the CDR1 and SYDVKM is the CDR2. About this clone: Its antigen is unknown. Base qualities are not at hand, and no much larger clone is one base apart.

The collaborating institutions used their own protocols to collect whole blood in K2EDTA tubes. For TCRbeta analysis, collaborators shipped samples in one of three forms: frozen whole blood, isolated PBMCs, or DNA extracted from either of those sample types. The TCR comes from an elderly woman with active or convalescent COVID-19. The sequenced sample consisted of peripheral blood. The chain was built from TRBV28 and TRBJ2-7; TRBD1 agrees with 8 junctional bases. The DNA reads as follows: TGTGCCAGCAGTTTATCAGGGACAGGACCCTACGAGCAGTACTTC. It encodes CASSLSGTGPYEQYF.